These T cell receptor beta chains were read from a single sample in a study of T cells in Graves' hyperthyroidism and ophthalmopathy. In TCRdb, the multiplex PCR reads were re-called with MiXCR into one record per CDR3 protein. The sample consists of approximately 610,000 distinct CDR3 sequences, about 15% of them appearing once. Sequenced: blood. All receptors come from a woman between 35 and 50 years old with Graves' ophthalmopathy. The conserved cysteine and the conserved F or W are not part of the CDR3 here. D genes are given only for firm matches.

CDR3aa: ASVPDRVGYEQY
d_gene: TRBD1
j_gene: TRBJ2-7
v_gene: TRBV7-2

CDR3aa: ASSPPRLRPMNTEAF
d_gene: -
j_gene: TRBJ1-1
v_gene: TRBV28

CDR3aa: ATSSRDIDQPQH
d_gene: -
j_gene: TRBJ1-5
v_gene: TRBV15

CDR3aa: SANLLHTGELF
d_gene: -
j_gene: TRBJ2-2
v_gene: TRBV20-1

CDR3aa: ASKRAGAHEQY
d_gene: TRBD2
j_gene: TRBJ2-7
v_gene: TRBV6-1

CDR3aa: AWTKNGINTEAF
d_gene: -
j_gene: TRBJ1-1
v_gene: TRBV30

CDR3aa: AWKPGTSGYT
d_gene: -
j_gene: TRBJ1-2
v_gene: TRBV30

CDR3aa: ASSPRFTSGLETQY
d_gene: TRBD2
j_gene: TRBJ2-5
v_gene: TRBV4-1

CDR3aa: AISGGGETGGYT
d_gene: TRBD1
j_gene: TRBJ1-2
v_gene: TRBV10-3

CDR3aa: ASRLLGDTQY
d_gene: -
j_gene: TRBJ2-3
v_gene: TRBV2

CDR3aa: ASSSLAGEDQETQY
d_gene: TRBD2
j_gene: TRBJ2-5
v_gene: TRBV28

CDR3aa: SVALTGDYQPQH
d_gene: -
j_gene: TRBJ1-5
v_gene: TRBV29-1

CDR3aa: ASSLLGESSGNTIY
d_gene: -
j_gene: TRBJ1-3
v_gene: TRBV13

CDR3aa: AWSGPRSSYEQY
d_gene: -
j_gene: TRBJ2-7
v_gene: TRBV30

CDR3aa: SASPGRSFYEQY
d_gene: -
j_gene: TRBJ2-7
v_gene: TRBV20-1

CDR3aa: SAQGLAGYSYEQY
d_gene: TRBD2
j_gene: TRBJ2-7
v_gene: TRBV20-1

CDR3aa: ASKIQTASDIQY
d_gene: -
j_gene: TRBJ2-4
v_gene: TRBV27

CDR3aa: ASRQTLAGGETQY
d_gene: -
j_gene: TRBJ2-5
v_gene: TRBV6-2/TRBV6-3

CDR3aa: SVTGGGHEQY
d_gene: TRBD1
j_gene: TRBJ2-7
v_gene: TRBV29-1

CDR3aa: ASSYSRASPWSNQPQH
d_gene: -
j_gene: TRBJ1-5
v_gene: TRBV6-2/TRBV6-3

CDR3aa: ASSELRGSVYSNQPQH
d_gene: -
j_gene: TRBJ1-5
v_gene: TRBV6-1

CDR3aa: ASRSSTGGDYEQY
d_gene: TRBD1
j_gene: TRBJ2-7
v_gene: TRBV6-1